This TCR beta chain was identified during a study of CD8 T cells in Susac syndrome. Germline V gives CDR1 SEHNR, CDR2 FQNEAQ (reference sequence). CDR3 length equals 14 residues. The V end lost 0 bases, the J end lost 8 bases, and 11 bases lay between the germline ends. An amount of RNA that ranged from roughly 0.5 to 1 ug was reverse transcribed with random hexamers. TCRdb re-derived calls from the immunoSEQ multiplex PCR reads in MiXCR, one entry per CDR3 protein. The sample lists fewer than 150,000 distinct CDR3 sequences; about 93% were seen once. The rearrangement links TRBV7-9 to TRBJ1-3, with D unclear. The receptor comes from a human donor in good health. Material: CD8+ T cells from PBMCs. CDR3 residues: CASSLAPPGDTIYF. CDR3 bases: TGTGCCAGCAGCTTAGCCCCGCCCGGGGACACCATATATTTT.